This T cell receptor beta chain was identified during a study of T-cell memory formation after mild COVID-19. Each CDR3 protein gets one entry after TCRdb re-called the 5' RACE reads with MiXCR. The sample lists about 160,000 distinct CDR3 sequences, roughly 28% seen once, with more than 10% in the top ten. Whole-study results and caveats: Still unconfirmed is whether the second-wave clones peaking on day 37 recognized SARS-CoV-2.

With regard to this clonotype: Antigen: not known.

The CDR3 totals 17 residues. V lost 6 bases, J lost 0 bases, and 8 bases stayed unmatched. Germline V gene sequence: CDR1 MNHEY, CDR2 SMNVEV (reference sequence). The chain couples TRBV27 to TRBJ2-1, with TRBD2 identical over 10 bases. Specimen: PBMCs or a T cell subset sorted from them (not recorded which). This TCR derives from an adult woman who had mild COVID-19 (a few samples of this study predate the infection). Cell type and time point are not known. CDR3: CASSSSSGSASYNEQFF. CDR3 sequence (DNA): TGTGCCAGCAGCTCTTCTAGCGGGAGTGCCTCCTACAATGAGCAGTTCTTC.